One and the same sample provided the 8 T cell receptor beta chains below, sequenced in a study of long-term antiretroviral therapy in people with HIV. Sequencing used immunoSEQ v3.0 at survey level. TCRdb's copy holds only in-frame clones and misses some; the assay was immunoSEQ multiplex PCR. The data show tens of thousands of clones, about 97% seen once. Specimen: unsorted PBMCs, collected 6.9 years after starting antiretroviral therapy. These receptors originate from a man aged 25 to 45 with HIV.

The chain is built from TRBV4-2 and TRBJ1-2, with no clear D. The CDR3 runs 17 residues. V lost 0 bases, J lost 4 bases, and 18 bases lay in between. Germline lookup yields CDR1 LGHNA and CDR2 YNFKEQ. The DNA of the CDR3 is TGTGCCAGCAGCCAAGATCAGGAAGACACGTCCTTCTATGGCTACACCTTC. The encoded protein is CASSQDQEDTSFYGYTF.

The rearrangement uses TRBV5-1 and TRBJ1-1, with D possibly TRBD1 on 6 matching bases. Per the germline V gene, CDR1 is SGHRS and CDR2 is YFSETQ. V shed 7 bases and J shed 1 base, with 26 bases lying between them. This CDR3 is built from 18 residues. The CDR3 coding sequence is TGCGCCAGCGGGTCCCCGAGGGGGGGGCTTACAAAGAACACTGAAGCTTTCTTT. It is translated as CASGSPRGGLTKNTEAFF.

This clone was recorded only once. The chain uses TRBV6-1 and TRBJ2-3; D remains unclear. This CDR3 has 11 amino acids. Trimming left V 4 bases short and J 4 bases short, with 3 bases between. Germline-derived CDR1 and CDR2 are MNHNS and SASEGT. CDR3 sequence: CASSGADTQYF. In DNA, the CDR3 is TGTGCCAGCAGTGGAGCAGATACGCAGTATTTT.

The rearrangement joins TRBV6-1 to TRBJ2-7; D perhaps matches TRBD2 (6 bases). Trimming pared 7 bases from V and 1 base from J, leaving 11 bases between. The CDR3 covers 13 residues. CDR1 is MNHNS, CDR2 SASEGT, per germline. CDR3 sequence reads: CASTLGGSYEQYF. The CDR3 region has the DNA TGTGCCAGCACCCTCGGGGGATCCTACGAGCAGTACTTC.

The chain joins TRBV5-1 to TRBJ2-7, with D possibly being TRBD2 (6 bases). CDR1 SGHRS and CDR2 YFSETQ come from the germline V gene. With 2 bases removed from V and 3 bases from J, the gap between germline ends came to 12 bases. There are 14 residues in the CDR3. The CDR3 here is CASSLRAGIYEQYF. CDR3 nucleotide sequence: TGCGCCAGCAGCTTAAGAGCGGGTATCTACGAGCAGTACTTC.

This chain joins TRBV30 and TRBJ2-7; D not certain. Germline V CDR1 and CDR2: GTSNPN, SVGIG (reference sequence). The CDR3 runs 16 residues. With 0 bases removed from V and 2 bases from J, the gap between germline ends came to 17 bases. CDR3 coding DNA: TGTGCCTGGAGTGTCAACGTGGGGTCGAAAACCTACGAGCAGTACTTC. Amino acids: CAWSVNVGSKTYEQYF.

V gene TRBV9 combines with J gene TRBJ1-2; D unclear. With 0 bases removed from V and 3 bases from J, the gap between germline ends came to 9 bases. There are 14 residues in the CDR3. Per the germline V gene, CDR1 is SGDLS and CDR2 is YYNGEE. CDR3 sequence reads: CASSVGDIDYGYTF. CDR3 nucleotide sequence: TGTGCCAGCAGCGTAGGAGATATCGACTATGGCTACACCTTC.

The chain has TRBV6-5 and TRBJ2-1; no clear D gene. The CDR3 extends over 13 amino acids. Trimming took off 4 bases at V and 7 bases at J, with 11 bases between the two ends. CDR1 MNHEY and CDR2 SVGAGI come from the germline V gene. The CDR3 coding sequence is TGTGCCAGCAGTTCGGCCAGCTCTAATGAGCAGTTCTTC. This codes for CASSSASSNEQFF.